This T cell receptor (beta chain) was recorded in a study of technical replicates of blood from several donors. The ends lost 5 bases at V and 5 bases at J; junction bases unmatched: 11. Germline V gene lookup returns CDR1 SGHVS and CDR2 FNYEAQ. The CDR3 totals 18 residues. The method was immunoSEQ multiplex PCR; TCRdb's version includes in-frame clones alone and lacks a portion of them. The sample shows about 82,000 clones, around 94% of them seen only once. The rearrangement joins TRBV7-6 to TRBJ2-2, with TRBD2 matching 13 bases. Specimen: T cells isolated from PBMCs. This clonotype was sampled from a human donor in good health. CDR3 in DNA: TGTGCCAGCAGCCTTGGACTAGCGGGAGCTTCAGGGACCGGGGAGCTGTTTTTT. As protein: CASSLGLAGASGTGELFF.